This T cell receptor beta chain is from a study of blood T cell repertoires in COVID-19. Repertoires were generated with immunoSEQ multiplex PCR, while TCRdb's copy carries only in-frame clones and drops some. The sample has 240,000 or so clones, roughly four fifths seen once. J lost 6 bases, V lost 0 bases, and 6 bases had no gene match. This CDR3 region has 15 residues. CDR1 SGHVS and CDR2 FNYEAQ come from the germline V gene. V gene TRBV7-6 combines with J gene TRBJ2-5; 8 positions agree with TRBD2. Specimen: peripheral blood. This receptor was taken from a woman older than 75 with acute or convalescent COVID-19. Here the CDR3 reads CASSLAPTSGQTQYF. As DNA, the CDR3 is TGTGCCAGCAGCTTAGCCCCCACTAGCGGCCAGACCCAGTACTTC.